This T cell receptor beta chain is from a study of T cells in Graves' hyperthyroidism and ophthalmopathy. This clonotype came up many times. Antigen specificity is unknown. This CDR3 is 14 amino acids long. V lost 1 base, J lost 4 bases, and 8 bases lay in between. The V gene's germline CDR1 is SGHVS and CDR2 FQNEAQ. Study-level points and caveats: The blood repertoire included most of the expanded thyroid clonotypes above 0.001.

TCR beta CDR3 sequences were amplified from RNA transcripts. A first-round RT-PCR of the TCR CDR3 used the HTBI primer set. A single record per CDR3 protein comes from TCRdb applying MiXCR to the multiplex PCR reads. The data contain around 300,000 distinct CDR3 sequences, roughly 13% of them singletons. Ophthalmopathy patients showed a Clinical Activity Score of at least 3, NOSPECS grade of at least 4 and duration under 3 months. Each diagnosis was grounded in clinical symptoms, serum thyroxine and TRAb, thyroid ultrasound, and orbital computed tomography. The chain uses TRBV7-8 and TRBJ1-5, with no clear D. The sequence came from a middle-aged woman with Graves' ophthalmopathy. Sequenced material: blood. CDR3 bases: TGTGCCAGCAGCTTAGTGGCTGCAAATCAGCCCCAGCATTTT. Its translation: CASSLVAANQPQHF.